These 28 T cell receptor beta chains came from one sample sequenced in a study of blood T cell repertoires in COVID-19. TCRdb's copy holds only in-frame clones and misses some; the assay was immunoSEQ multiplex PCR. The profile shows around 13,000 clones, 75% to 90% of them singletons. Sequencing input: peripheral blood. The receptors stem from an elderly man with acute or convalescent COVID-19.

The chain combines TRBV19 with TRBJ2-7, with a weak D call TRBD1 (6 bases). Trimming cost V 2 bases and J 2 bases, with 22 bases left between them. CDR3 length: 18 residues. Germline V CDR1 and CDR2: LNHDA, SQIVND (reference sequence). The CDR3 spells CASSIKVYRRGQAYEQYF. CDR3 in DNA: TGTGCCAGTAGTATAAAAGTTTATCGTAGGGGACAAGCCTACGAGCAGTACTTC.

This rearrangement joins TRBV18 to TRBJ2-1; TRBD2 is a possible D gene (5 bases). Germline values: CDR1 KGHSH, CDR2 LQKENI. Trimming shortened V by 1 base and J by 4 bases, and 11 bases separated the two germline ends. CDR3 length: 15 amino acids. The CDR3 is CASSPRERMYNEQFF. DNA for the CDR3: TGTGCCAGCTCACCACGCGAGCGGATGTACAATGAGCAGTTCTTC.

The rearrangement links TRBV29-1 to TRBJ2-5, with 10 positions matching TRBD2. V lost 3 bases to trimming and J lost 2 bases; unmatched junction nucleotides: 6. CDR1 and CDR2 (germline): SQVTM, ANQGSEA. This CDR3 has 15 residues. CDR3 coding DNA: TGCAGCGTTGACCGAACTAGCGGGGTACAAGAGACCCAGTACTTC. Amino acid sequence: CSVDRTSGVQETQYF.

V and J are TRBV3-1 (or the pseudogene TRBV3-2) and TRBJ2-2; possibly TRBD2 for D (6 bases). The CDR3 is made up of 16 amino acids. Germline V gene data show CDR1 as LGHDT and CDR2 as YNNKEL (reference sequence). Trimming removed 5 bases at V and 10 bases at J, with 23 bases between. DNA of the CDR3: TGTGCCAGCAGCGTTTCCGGGACTCGTCAGACGGCGGAGCTGTTTTTT. Amino acid sequence: CASSVSGTRQTAELFF.

The chain recombines TRBV10-1 with TRBJ2-1; 8 nucleotides line up with TRBD1. This CDR3 is 13 amino acids long. The V segment lost 10 bases and the J segment 0 bases; nucleotides outside the gene matches: 2. From germline, CDR1 is WNHNN and CDR2 SYGVQD (reference sequence). CDR3 nucleotides: TGCGCCAATACAGGGGGCTCCTACAATGAGCAGTTCTTC. Protein: CANTGGSYNEQFF.

The V call is TRBV15, the J call TRBJ2-7, with 14 nucleotides matching TRBD2. This CDR3 spans 19 amino acids. Germline V lookup: CDR1 LNHNV, CDR2 YYDKDF (reference sequence). The V gene end was trimmed by 4 bases and the J gene end by 2 bases; junction bases not matched to a gene: 13. CDR3 loop: CATSNAGGLAGALTYEQYF. The CDR3 nucleotides read TGTGCCACCAGCAATGCCGGGGGACTAGCGGGAGCATTGACCTACGAGCAGTACTTC. The variable domain in full, with the rest retrieved from reference TRBV15 and TRBJ2-7, is DAMVIQNPRYQVTQFGKPVTLSCSQTLNHNVMYWYQQKSSQAPKLLFHYYDKDFNNEADTPDNFQSRRPNTSFCFLDIRSPGLGDTAMYLCATSNAGGLAGALTYEQYFGPGTRLTVT.

This rearrangement joins TRBV5-1 to TRBJ2-5; 16 bases fit TRBD2. Looked up from germline, CDR1 is SGHRS and CDR2 is YFSETQ. V was clipped by 4 bases and J by 5 bases; unmatched bases: 5. The CDR3 consists of 16 residues. The CDR3 is CASSEGLAGGWETQYF. The CDR3 nucleotides are TGCGCCAGCAGCGAGGGACTAGCGGGAGGGTGGGAGACCCAGTACTTC.

V and J are TRBV30 and TRBJ1-1, with D perhaps TRBD1 (5 bases). V was cut by 2 bases and J by 4 bases, with 17 bases left in between. The CDR3 loop spans 15 amino acids. The germline V gene encodes CDR1 GTSNPN and CDR2 SVGIG (reference sequence). As DNA, the CDR3 is TGTGCCTGGAGTAGTCCGGGACTTATCCCCACTGAAGCTTTCTTT. Translated: CAWSSPGLIPTEAFF. Together with reference TRBV30 and TRBJ1-1, the CDR3 gives the full variable domain: SQTIHQWPATLVQPVGSPLSLECTVEGTSNPNLYWYRQAAGRGLQLLFYSVGIGQISSEVPQNLSASRPQDRQFILSSKKLLLSDSGFYLCAWSSPGLIPTEAFFGQGTRLTVV.

The chain is built from TRBV3-1 (or the pseudogene TRBV3-2) and TRBJ2-7, with TRBD2 identical over 7 bases. CDR1 LGHDT and CDR2 YNNKEL come from the germline V gene (reference sequence). V shed 1 base and J 3 bases; nucleotides not matched to a gene: 6. The CDR3 spans 15 residues. The CDR3, as DNA: TGTGCCAGCAGCCAAGGATTGCGGGAGTACTACGAGCAGTACTTC. This gives the protein CASSQGLREYYEQYF.

V and J are TRBV6-6 and TRBJ2-5, with 11 bases that match TRBD1. This CDR3 region has 15 residues. Trimming removed 5 bases from V and 0 bases from J; junction bases left unmatched: 2. CDR1 MNHNY and CDR2 SVGAGI come from the germline V gene (reference sequence). CDR3 protein: CASSGDRGDQETQYF. CDR3 nucleotide sequence: TGTGCCAGCAGTGGGGACAGGGGGGACCAAGAGACCCAGTACTTC.

This chain joins TRBV6-1 and TRBJ2-1, with 8 bases matching TRBD2. The CDR3 has 16 amino acids. Germline V gene data show CDR1 as MNHNS and CDR2 as SASEGT. Trimming took 1 base from V and 2 from J; bases not matched to a gene: 4. CDR3 DNA sequence: TGTGCCAGCAGTGAAGATTGGCGGGAGGCCTACAATGAGCAGTTCTTC. It codes for CASSEDWREAYNEQFF.

The chain is built from TRBV28 and TRBJ2-2; 7 positions agree with TRBD2. V trimming: 6 bases; J trimming: 4 bases; junction bases outside the gene matches: 8. CDR3 length: 15 amino acids. Per the germline V gene, CDR1 is MDHEN and CDR2 is SYDVKM. DNA for the CDR3: TGTGCCAGCAGCCCCCAAAGCGGGACCACCGGGGAGCTGTTTTTT. Its protein is CASSPQSGTTGELFF.

The V gene is TRBV5-1, the J gene TRBJ1-1, with D possibly matching TRBD1 (6 bases). The CDR3 is made up of 16 amino acids. Trimming removed 2 bases at V and 5 bases at J, with 19 bases between. The germline gives CDR1 SGHRS, CDR2 YFSETQ. The CDR3 loop reads CASSFDRTTQGTEAFF. CDR3 coding DNA: TGCGCCAGCAGCTTTGACAGGACCACCCAAGGAACTGAAGCTTTCTTT.

This chain uses TRBV7-2 with TRBJ2-7; 7 bases line up with TRBD1. The CDR3 has 15 residues. V was clipped by 3 bases and J by 4 bases; unmatched bases: 9. Germline V gene data show CDR1 as SGHTA and CDR2 as FQGNSA. CDR3 residues: CASSFTGDQLYEQYF. The CDR3 DNA follows: TGTGCCAGCAGCTTTACAGGGGACCAACTTTACGAGCAGTACTTC.

This rearrangement joins TRBV5-6 to TRBJ2-5; TRBD1 matches at 7 bases. The V and J ends lost 3 bases and 4 bases, in that order; junction bases with no gene match: 3. This CDR3 comprises 13 residues. CDR1 and CDR2 from the germline V gene are SGHDT and YYEEEE. In nucleotides, the CDR3 is TGTGCCAGCAGCTGGGGACAGAGAGAGACCCAGTACTTC. Its protein is CASSWGQRETQYF.

The chain links TRBV6-2 or TRBV6-3 to TRBJ1-6, with 9 bases matching TRBD1. V shed 5 bases, J shed 0 bases, and the junction held 8 bases outside the gene matches. The germline V gene has CDR1 MNHEY and CDR2 SVGEGT. The CDR3 totals 18 residues. CDR3 nucleotides: TGTGCCAGCAGTGGACCGGGACAGGGAAGCTCCTATAATTCACCCCTCCACTTT. Protein product: CASSGPGQGSSYNSPLHF.

This chain uses TRBV20-1 with TRBJ1-1, with D hard to call. The germline gives CDR1 DFQATT, CDR2 SNEGSKA (reference sequence). V was clipped by 3 bases and J by 6 bases, with 14 bases between them. This CDR3 region has 13 residues. CDR3 in DNA: TGCAGTGCTAGTCCTTCCCAGGTAGCTGAAGCTTTCTTT. Its translation is CSASPSQVAEAFF.

V is TRBV7-6 and J is TRBJ2-7, with D maybe TRBD2 (6 bases). V was shortened by 5 bases and J by 1 base, with 15 bases between the two germline ends. The CDR3 spans 15 residues. Germline-derived CDR1 and CDR2 are SGHVS and FNYEAQ. CDR3 coding DNA: TGTGCCAGCAGCGAAGGGTTTAGCGGATCCTACGAGCAGTACTTC. This gives the protein CASSEGFSGSYEQYF.

This clone was recorded once. The V gene is TRBV18, the J gene TRBJ1-6, with D hard to call. Germline V CDR1 and CDR2: KGHSH, LQKENI. The CDR3 spans 17 residues. V dropped 5 bases and J dropped 5 bases, with 19 bases sitting between them. The CDR3 DNA sequence: TGTGCCAGCTCAGCAAGACCTCGGGAGGCAGATAATTCACCCCTCCACTTT. Its translation: CASSARPREADNSPLHF.

This chain links TRBV3-1 (or the pseudogene TRBV3-2) with TRBJ2-1, with D tentatively TRBD1 (5 bases). The CDR3 covers 12 residues. V was shortened by 5 bases and J by 11 bases, with 13 bases between the two germline ends. Per the germline V gene, CDR1 is LGHDT and CDR2 is YNNKEL (reference sequence). CDR3 nucleotides: TGTGCCAGCAGCGTGACAGCCAACAAGCAGTTCTTC. Protein: CASSVTANKQFF.

The CDR3 DNA reads as TGTGCCAGCACCCGGGACAGAAATAGCAATCAGCCCCAGCATTTT. This gives the protein CASTRDRNSNQPQHF. The chain couples TRBV2 to TRBJ1-5, with TRBD1 identical over 7 bases. Germline-derived CDR1 and CDR2 are SNHLY and FYNNEI. The CDR3 extends over 15 amino acids. Losses at the gene ends were 7 bases for V and 0 bases for J; bases not matched to a gene: 6.

The chain combines TRBV15 with TRBJ2-2; D uncertain. Germline V lookup: CDR1 LNHNV, CDR2 YYDKDF (reference sequence). V was shortened by 0 bases and J by 6 bases, with 5 bases between the two germline ends. CDR3 size: 13 residues. CDR3: CATSREQAGELFF. The CDR3 DNA follows: TGTGCCACCAGCAGAGAGCAGGCCGGGGAGCTGTTTTTT.

The chain uses TRBV6-5 and TRBJ1-5; TRBD1 matches 8 bases. Unmatched junction bases numbered 7, after V lost 6 bases and J lost 3 bases. In germline, CDR1 is MNHEY, CDR2 SVGAGI. CDR3 length: 15 amino acids. CDR3 loop: CASRGYRGINQPQHF. In nucleotides, the CDR3 is TGTGCCAGCAGAGGTTACAGGGGGATCAATCAGCCCCAGCATTTT.

This chain joins TRBV6-2 or TRBV6-3 and TRBJ1-5; D is undetermined. CDR3 size: 14 residues. Germline CDR1 is MNHEY and CDR2 is SVGEGT. V was trimmed by 0 bases and J by 6 bases, leaving 9 bases between them. CDR3 in DNA: TGTGCCAGCAGTTACTCGATGCGCGGTCAGCCCCAGCATTTT. It translates to CASSYSMRGQPQHF.

V and J are TRBV10-2 and TRBJ1-2; 7 nucleotides agree with TRBD1. The CDR3 consists of 14 residues. Trimming took 6 bases from V and 4 from J; bases not matched to a gene: 8. Germline CDR1 WSHSY, CDR2 SAAADI. CDR3 sequence reads: CASRAGQAAYGYTF. The CDR3 DNA is TGCGCCAGCAGGGCAGGACAGGCCGCCTATGGCTACACCTTC.

Regarding this clone: One junction end disagrees with the germline gene, perhaps due to a read error. The chain couples TRBV7-2 to TRBJ2-7, with D possibly TRBD1 on 5 matching bases. Germline V lookup: CDR1 SGHTA, CDR2 FQGNSA. The CDR3 sequence is 13 residues long. CDR3 loop: CASSMGRRGARSF. The CDR3 DNA is TGTGCCAGCAGCATGGGGCGTAGGGGTGCTCGAAGCTTC.

The chain employs TRBV7-2 and TRBJ1-5; tentative D call: TRBD1 (6 bases). The germline V and J ends were trimmed by 4 bases and 5 bases, with 9 bases remaining between them. CDR1 is SGHTA, CDR2 FQGNSA, per germline. This CDR3 is built from 13 residues. This CDR3 is CASSSQGYQPQHF. CDR3 nucleotides: TGTGCCAGCAGCTCACAGGGTTATCAGCCCCAGCATTTT. Variable domain in full (rest from reference TRBV7-2 and TRBJ1-5): GAGVSQSPSNKVTEKGKDVELRCDPISGHTALYWYRQSLGQGLEFLIYFQGNSAPDKSGLPSDRFSAERTGGSVSTLTIQRTQQEDSAVYLCASSSQGYQPQHFGDGTRLSIL.

The J gene is TRBJ2-7, the V gene TRBV11-2; TRBD2 agrees at 11 bases. Unmatched junction bases numbered 9, after V lost 6 bases and J lost 5 bases. Germline V gene data show CDR1 as SGHAT and CDR2 as FQNNGV. This CDR3 has 15 amino acids. The CDR3 sequence is CASRSLAGGPHEQYF. As DNA, the CDR3 is TGTGCCAGCAGGTCTCTAGCGGGAGGACCCCACGAGCAGTACTTC.